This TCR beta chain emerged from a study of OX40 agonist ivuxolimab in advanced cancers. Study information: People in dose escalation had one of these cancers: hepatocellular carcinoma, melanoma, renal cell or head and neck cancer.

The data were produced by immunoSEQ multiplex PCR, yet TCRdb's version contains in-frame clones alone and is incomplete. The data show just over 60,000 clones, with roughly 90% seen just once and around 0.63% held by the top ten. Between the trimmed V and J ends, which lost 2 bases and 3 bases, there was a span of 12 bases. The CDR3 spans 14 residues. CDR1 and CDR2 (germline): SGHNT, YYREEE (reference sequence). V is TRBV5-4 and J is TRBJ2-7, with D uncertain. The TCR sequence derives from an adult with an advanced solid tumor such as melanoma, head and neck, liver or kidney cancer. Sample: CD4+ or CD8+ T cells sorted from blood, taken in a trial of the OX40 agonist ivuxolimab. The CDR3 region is CASSFWVAFYEQYF. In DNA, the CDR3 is TGTGCCAGCAGCTTTTGGGTAGCCTTCTACGAGCAGTACTTC.